These T cell receptor beta chains were read from a single sample in a study of post-analysis software for immune sequencing data. TCRdb re-called the PCR reads through MiXCR, storing one row per CDR3 protein. The sample lists roughly 650,000 distinct CDR3 sequences; over 45% were seen once. The sequencing sample was made of blood. These receptors came from a girl aged 2-10 years with multiple sclerosis. CDR3s include the opening cysteine and the closing phenylalanine or tryptophan. The order of the fields is CDR3 DNA, CDR3 protein, clone size, V gene, D gene, J gene. A D gene is named only where the DNA matches it firmly. Part of the rows lack a size; the others show once, few, many or a class for expanded clones.

cdr3_nt: TGCAGTGCTAGAGGAGGGGTCTTGGAAGCTTTCTTT; cdr3_aa: CSARGGVLEAFF; clone_size: .; v_call: TRBV20-1; d_call: .; j_call: TRBJ1-1
cdr3_nt: TGTGCCAGCAGCTCCCACCCGGGACAGGGGGCTATACACGAGCAGTACTTC; cdr3_aa: CASSSHPGQGAIHEQYF; clone_size: .; v_call: TRBV7-2; d_call: TRBD1; j_call: TRBJ2-7
cdr3_nt: TGTGCCATCAGCCGGGACAGACTATACGAGCAGTACTTC; cdr3_aa: CAISRDRLYEQYF; clone_size: few; v_call: TRBV10-3; d_call: TRBD1; j_call: TRBJ2-7
cdr3_nt: TGTGCCAGCAGCTTAGCTCCATTCCGACAGGGGTACACAGATACGCAGTATTTT; cdr3_aa: CASSLAPFRQGYTDTQYF; clone_size: .; v_call: TRBV11-2; d_call: TRBD1; j_call: TRBJ2-3
cdr3_nt: TGTGCCAGCAGCTTCGCGACCGGGACAGGGACCCGATTCAACTATGGCTACACCTTC; cdr3_aa: CASSFATGTGTRFNYGYTF; clone_size: .; v_call: TRBV7-2; d_call: TRBD1; j_call: TRBJ1-2
cdr3_nt: TGTGCCACCAGCCCAAGAGGCGACGAGCAGTACTTC; cdr3_aa: CATSPRGDEQYF; clone_size: .; v_call: TRBV15; d_call: .; j_call: TRBJ2-7
cdr3_nt: TGTGCCACCAGCAGAGCCCGGCCGAACACCGGGGAGCTGTTTTTT; cdr3_aa: CATSRARPNTGELFF; clone_size: .; v_call: TRBV15; d_call: .; j_call: TRBJ2-2
cdr3_nt: TGCAGTGCTAGTCAACTAAACAGGGTTCGCGAGCAGTACTTC; cdr3_aa: CSASQLNRVREQYF; clone_size: .; v_call: TRBV20-1; d_call: .; j_call: TRBJ2-7
cdr3_nt: TGTGCCACCAGCAGAGATACCGACTATGGCTACACCTTC; cdr3_aa: CATSRDTDYGYTF; clone_size: .; v_call: TRBV15; d_call: .; j_call: TRBJ1-2
cdr3_nt: TGTGCCAGCAGTGTTGGAGGGGGGGTCCCCTACGAGCAGTACTTC; cdr3_aa: CASSVGGGVPYEQYF; clone_size: .; v_call: TRBV28; d_call: .; j_call: TRBJ2-7
cdr3_nt: TGCAGCGTTGAGGGCGGATATGGCTACACCTTC; cdr3_aa: CSVEGGYGYTF; clone_size: many; v_call: TRBV29-1; d_call: .; j_call: TRBJ1-2
cdr3_nt: TGTGCCAGCAGCTCCATTAAGGGTGGCTACACCTTC; cdr3_aa: CASSSIKGGYTF; clone_size: .; v_call: TRBV7-3; d_call: .; j_call: TRBJ1-2
cdr3_nt: TGTGCCAGCAGTCGCGCCGTATCTGGGGCCAACGTCCTGACTTTC; cdr3_aa: CASSRAVSGANVLTF; clone_size: few; v_call: TRBV12-3/TRBV12-4; d_call: .; j_call: TRBJ2-6
cdr3_nt: TGTGCCAGTCAGCCGGACAGGGGAGAGACCCAGTACTTC; cdr3_aa: CASQPDRGETQYF; clone_size: few; v_call: TRBV12-3/TRBV12-4; d_call: TRBD1; j_call: TRBJ2-5
cdr3_nt: TGTGCCAGCAGCAAAGATACTAACACCTACAATGAGCAGTTCTTC; cdr3_aa: CASSKDTNTYNEQFF; clone_size: .; v_call: TRBV21-1; d_call: .; j_call: TRBJ2-1
cdr3_nt: TGTGCCAGCAGCTCCCCCCAGTTGGGGGCGCCTATTGGCTACACCTTC; cdr3_aa: CASSSPQLGAPIGYTF; clone_size: once; v_call: TRBV7-3; d_call: .; j_call: TRBJ1-2
cdr3_nt: TGTGCCTGGACGCGAGAGGGGGGCAATCAGCCCCAGCATTTT; cdr3_aa: CAWTREGGNQPQHF; clone_size: .; v_call: TRBV30; d_call: .; j_call: TRBJ1-5
cdr3_nt: TGCAGTGCTATTAACAGGGGCCAAGAGACCCAGTACTTC; cdr3_aa: CSAINRGQETQYF; clone_size: .; v_call: TRBV20-1; d_call: TRBD1; j_call: TRBJ2-5
cdr3_nt: TGCAGCGTATCACACCTAACAGGGGAGACCCAGTACTTC; cdr3_aa: CSVSHLTGETQYF; clone_size: once; v_call: TRBV29-1; d_call: .; j_call: TRBJ2-5
cdr3_nt: TGTGCCAGCAGCCTAGCCGGGCCTGAAAACATTCAGTACTTC; cdr3_aa: CASSLAGPENIQYF; clone_size: .; v_call: TRBV6-1; d_call: .; j_call: TRBJ2-4
cdr3_nt: TGTGCCAGCAGCCTAGCAGCGGGAGCGGGCACCGGGGAGCTGTTTTTT; cdr3_aa: CASSLAAGAGTGELFF; clone_size: .; v_call: TRBV28; d_call: TRBD2; j_call: TRBJ2-2
cdr3_nt: TGTGCCAGCAGTTACGGACTAGCGGGGGCCCTCAAAAACATTCAGTACTTC; cdr3_aa: CASSYGLAGALKNIQYF; clone_size: .; v_call: TRBV6-5; d_call: TRBD2; j_call: TRBJ2-4
cdr3_nt: TGCAGTGCTAGAGTCGCACTGACCTCCTATGGCTACACCTTC; cdr3_aa: CSARVALTSYGYTF; clone_size: .; v_call: TRBV20-1; d_call: .; j_call: TRBJ1-2
cdr3_nt: TGTGCCAGAGATCAGCCCCAGCATTTT; cdr3_aa: CARDQPQHF; clone_size: .; v_call: TRBV21-1; d_call: .; j_call: TRBJ1-5
cdr3_nt: TGTGCCAGCAGCTTGGGGAGCTGGGTTCTAAGCTACGAGCAGTACTTC; cdr3_aa: CASSLGSWVLSYEQYF; clone_size: .; v_call: TRBV5-5; d_call: .; j_call: TRBJ2-7
cdr3_nt: TGTGCCAGCAAGGGGGCCCAGAAGAACACCGGGGAGCTGTTTTTT; cdr3_aa: CASKGAQKNTGELFF; clone_size: few; v_call: TRBV6-5; d_call: TRBD1; j_call: TRBJ2-2
cdr3_nt: TGCAGCGTCCCGGACAGGGGCTTCTATGGCTACACCTTC; cdr3_aa: CSVPDRGFYGYTF; clone_size: .; v_call: TRBV29-1; d_call: TRBD1; j_call: TRBJ1-2
cdr3_nt: TGTGCCAGCAGTGAAGGGTGGATAAATGAGCAGTTCTTC; cdr3_aa: CASSEGWINEQFF; clone_size: .; v_call: TRBV2; d_call: .; j_call: TRBJ2-1
cdr3_nt: TGTGCCAGCAGCTTATCGGTGGGGTTGAGCACTGAAGCTTTCTTT; cdr3_aa: CASSLSVGLSTEAFF; clone_size: .; v_call: TRBV7-9; d_call: .; j_call: TRBJ1-1
cdr3_nt: TGTGCCAGCAGCAACACAGGGGGCGGCTCCTACGAGCAGTACTTC; cdr3_aa: CASSNTGGGSYEQYF; clone_size: .; v_call: TRBV13; d_call: TRBD1; j_call: TRBJ2-7
cdr3_nt: TGCAGTGCTAGCCCCTCGGGAGCGGGAGAAGAGACCCAGTACTTC; cdr3_aa: CSASPSGAGEETQYF; clone_size: .; v_call: TRBV20-1; d_call: TRBD2; j_call: TRBJ2-5
cdr3_nt: TGTGCCAGCAGCAAGACTAGCGGGAGGGCCGGGTATGAGCAGTTCTTC; cdr3_aa: CASSKTSGRAGYEQFF; clone_size: .; v_call: TRBV2; d_call: TRBD2; j_call: TRBJ2-1
cdr3_nt: TGTGCCAGCAACCCTAGACAGGGACTAGCGGGGACATCCTCCTACAATGAGCAGTTCTTC; cdr3_aa: CASNPRQGLAGTSSYNEQFF; clone_size: .; v_call: TRBV6-1; d_call: TRBD2; j_call: TRBJ2-1
cdr3_nt: TGCGCCAGCAGCCACGAGGAAAACTATCAGCCCCAGCATTTT; cdr3_aa: CASSHEENYQPQHF; clone_size: few; v_call: TRBV4-1; d_call: .; j_call: TRBJ1-5
cdr3_nt: TGCAGCGTTGCGGCCGGGTCCAATGAGCAGTTCTTC; cdr3_aa: CSVAAGSNEQFF; clone_size: .; v_call: TRBV29-1; d_call: .; j_call: TRBJ2-1
cdr3_nt: TGCGCCAGCAGCCCTCGTCTACAGGGGGTGGACAATCAGCCCCAGCATTTT; cdr3_aa: CASSPRLQGVDNQPQHF; clone_size: .; v_call: TRBV4-1; d_call: TRBD1; j_call: TRBJ1-5
cdr3_nt: TGCAGTGCTAGAGATAGGACTAGCGGGGACCAAGAGACCCAGTTCTTC; cdr3_aa: CSARDRTSGDQETQFF; clone_size: .; v_call: TRBV20-1; d_call: TRBD2; j_call: TRBJ2-1
cdr3_nt: TGTGCCAGCAGCGGTGAACTAGCGGGATGGTACGAGCAGTACTTC; cdr3_aa: CASSGELAGWYEQYF; clone_size: .; v_call: TRBV7-9; d_call: TRBD2; j_call: TRBJ2-7
cdr3_nt: TGCGCCAGCAGCTTGGAGCAGGCCCGGGGCCGGCACAATGAGCAGTTCTTC; cdr3_aa: CASSLEQARGRHNEQFF; clone_size: .; v_call: TRBV5-1; d_call: .; j_call: TRBJ2-1
cdr3_nt: TGCGCCAGCAGCCAAGTCGGGGGAGGACCCCAGTTCTTC; cdr3_aa: CASSQVGGGPQFF; clone_size: .; v_call: TRBV4-1; d_call: .; j_call: TRBJ2-1
cdr3_nt: TGTGCCAGCAGTTATGGTCGGGAAATCTACGAGCAGTACTTC; cdr3_aa: CASSYGREIYEQYF; clone_size: .; v_call: TRBV6-6; d_call: .; j_call: TRBJ2-7
cdr3_nt: TGCAGTGCTAGTGGTGTCCGAGGGAACACTGAAGCTTTCTTT; cdr3_aa: CSASGVRGNTEAFF; clone_size: few; v_call: TRBV20-1; d_call: .; j_call: TRBJ1-1
cdr3_nt: TGTGCCAGCAGTGAGGTGCCGGGACAGGGCCTTGTACCCCTCCACTTT; cdr3_aa: CASSEVPGQGLVPLHF; clone_size: .; v_call: TRBV6-1; d_call: TRBD1; j_call: TRBJ1-6
cdr3_nt: TGTGCCAGCAGTAACGACAGGGCAATCAGCTCCTATAATTCACCCCTCCACTTT; cdr3_aa: CASSNDRAISSYNSPLHF; clone_size: few; v_call: TRBV5-5; d_call: TRBD1; j_call: TRBJ1-6
cdr3_nt: TGTGCCAGCAGCTTACTCGGGACCGAGGAGGAAGAGACCCAGTACTTC; cdr3_aa: CASSLLGTEEEETQYF; clone_size: .; v_call: TRBV7-9; d_call: .; j_call: TRBJ2-5
cdr3_nt: TGTGCCAGCAGCTTAGCGTCGGCGGATACGCAGTATTTT; cdr3_aa: CASSLASADTQYF; clone_size: few; v_call: TRBV7-2; d_call: .; j_call: TRBJ2-3
cdr3_nt: TGTGCCAGCAGCTACGGGACAGGGAGCATTCAGTACTTC; cdr3_aa: CASSYGTGSIQYF; clone_size: .; v_call: TRBV5-6; d_call: TRBD1; j_call: TRBJ2-4
cdr3_nt: TGCAGTGCTAGAGATGTGGACCCACCCGGTAACTATGGCTACACCTTC; cdr3_aa: CSARDVDPPGNYGYTF; clone_size: .; v_call: TRBV20-1; d_call: .; j_call: TRBJ1-2
cdr3_nt: TGCGCCAGCAGCAACGGGGACACCACAGATACGCAGTATTTT; cdr3_aa: CASSNGDTTDTQYF; clone_size: .; v_call: TRBV5-1; d_call: .; j_call: TRBJ2-3
cdr3_nt: TGTGCCAGCGGCCAGTTGCCTAGCGGTTCGGGTACGCAGTATTTT; cdr3_aa: CASGQLPSGSGTQYF; clone_size: once; v_call: TRBV7-2; d_call: TRBD2; j_call: TRBJ2-3
cdr3_nt: TGTGCCAGCAGCGCCGGGCCGGATGGATCCGGCTACACCTTC; cdr3_aa: CASSAGPDGSGYTF; clone_size: .; v_call: TRBV9; d_call: .; j_call: TRBJ1-2
cdr3_nt: TGTGCCAGCAGCCAAGTTCGTCCCAGGCAAAATTCACCCCTCCACTTT; cdr3_aa: CASSQVRPRQNSPLHF; clone_size: few; v_call: TRBV3-1; d_call: .; j_call: TRBJ1-6